This passage covers 9 T cell receptor beta chains from one sample sequenced in a study of shared clonotypes between healthy human individuals. TCRdb's table, derived via immunoSEQ multiplex PCR, lists solely in-frame clones and lacks some. The sample gives 950,000 to 1,300,000 clones, about 77% of which show up once; approximately 1.5% is in the top ten. Sequenced input: memory CD4+ T cells sorted from blood. Sample subset: CD45RA-negative fraction. The receptors were sampled from a man aged 18 to 29 in good health.

The V call is TRBV7-2, the J call TRBJ2-7, with D tentatively TRBD1 (5 bases). Germline-derived CDR1 and CDR2 are SGHTA and FQGNSA. V was pared by 5 bases and J by 4 bases, with 18 bases between. CDR3 length equals 15 residues. The CDR3 spells CASSLTAGHRYEQYF. In DNA form, the CDR3 reads TGTGCCAGCAGCCTCACGGCAGGACATAGATACGAGCAGTACTTC.

V usage is TRBV5-6 and J usage is TRBJ2-5, with a tentative D call TRBD2 (6 bases). The V and J ends lost 3 bases and 3 bases respectively, with 27 bases between them. Per germline, CDR1 SGHDT and CDR2 YYEEEE. The CDR3 contains 19 residues. The CDR3 spells CASSWRGGELAGTKETQYF. Here the CDR3 DNA reads TGTGCCAGCAGCTGGCGGGGTGGGGAATTGGCGGGGACGAAAGAGACCCAGTACTTC.

The chain uses TRBV18 and TRBJ2-7, with TRBD1 matching 7 bases. Per germline, CDR1 KGHSH and CDR2 LQKENI. CDR3 length: 14 residues. The V gene end was trimmed by 2 bases and the J gene end by 2 bases; junction bases not matched to a gene: 3. DNA for the CDR3: TGTGCCAGCTCACCAAACACAGGGGCCTACGAGCAGTACTTC. Encoded protein: CASSPNTGAYEQYF.

The chain recombines TRBV18 with TRBJ2-5, with D possibly matching TRBD1 (6 bases). The CDR3 runs to 15 residues. V lost 0 bases and J 5 bases, leaving 13 bases between the germline ends. Germline CDR1 is KGHSH and CDR2 is LQKENI. The CDR3 DNA is TGTGCCAGCTCACCACCAGGGGGAATCCCCGAGACCCAGTACTTC. It encodes CASSPPGGIPETQYF. Variable domain in full (rest from reference TRBV18 and TRBJ2-5): NAGVMQNPRHLVRRRGQEARLRCSPMKGHSHVYWYRQLPEEGLKFMVYLQKENIIDESGMPKERFSAEFPKEGPSILRIQQVVRGDSAAYFCASSPPGGIPETQYFGPGTRLLVL.

The gene calls are TRBV7-2 and TRBJ2-7; no definite D call. This CDR3 has 13 amino acids. The V end lost 1 base, the J end lost 6 bases, and 10 bases lay between the germline ends. Germline lookup yields CDR1 SGHTA and CDR2 FQGNSA. The CDR3 is CASSLGWSVEQYF. The CDR3 DNA reads TGTGCCAGCAGCTTAGGATGGTCGGTCGAGCAGTACTTC.

The rearrangement links TRBV9 to TRBJ1-6; D remains ambiguous. CDR3 length: 13 residues. The V gene's germline CDR1 is SGDLS and CDR2 YYNGEE. Trimming removed 3 bases at V and 9 bases at J, with 10 bases between. CDR3 residues: CASSAYPGSPLHF. The CDR3 DNA is TGTGCCAGCAGCGCGTATCCAGGTTCACCCCTCCACTTT. Using reference TRBV9 and TRBJ1-6 for the parts outside the CDR3, the full variable domain is DSGVTQTPKHLITATGQRVTLRCSPRSGDLSVYWYQQSLDQGLQFLIQYYNGEERAKGNILERFSAQQFPDLHSELNLSSLELGDSALYFCASSAYPGSPLHFGNGTRLTVT.

The table lists this clone with a count of one. This chain links TRBV5-4 with TRBJ2-2, with D possibly being TRBD1 (6 bases). CDR3 length equals 14 residues. V was shortened by 1 base and J by 4 bases, with 8 bases between the two germline ends. Germline V CDR1 and CDR2: SGHNT, YYREEE (reference sequence). The CDR3 DNA sequence: TGTGCCAGCAGCTTGACAGGGTTCACCGGGGAGCTGTTTTTT. This sequence encodes CASSLTGFTGELFF.

There are a few counts of this clone. The chain employs TRBV6-5 and TRBJ2-5; 8 nucleotides agree with TRBD2. This CDR3 is 15 amino acids long. Per the germline V gene, CDR1 is MNHEY and CDR2 is SVGAGI. V dropped 6 bases and J dropped 6; count of bases not matched to a gene: 12. CDR3 sequence reads: CASSRDGTSRKTQYF. As DNA, the CDR3 is TGTGCCAGCAGCCGCGACGGGACTAGTCGGAAGACCCAGTACTTC.

The rearrangement joins TRBV5-6 to TRBJ2-7; D gene uncertain. The CDR3 is 13 residues long. With 4 bases removed from V and 4 bases from J, the gap between germline ends came to 12 bases. Germline V gene sequence: CDR1 SGHDT, CDR2 YYEEEE. The CDR3 protein is CASSPTKSYEQYF. CDR3 bases: TGTGCCAGCAGCCCGACGAAGAGTTACGAGCAGTACTTC.